This TCR delta chain is from a study of delta chains in infants with herpesvirus infections. Across the whole study: Infants in Uganda were tracked from birth through primary CMV infection.

The CDR3 extends over 19 amino acids. The germline CDR1 and CDR2 sequences are GEAIGNYY and EKD. Trimming took 5 bases from V and 0 from J; bases not matched to a gene: 16. Reverse transcription of PBMC RNA used primers specific for the gamma and delta chains. TCRdb used CATT to re-call clones from the RT-PCR reads. In the table there are 650 to 950 delta-chain clones, 30% to 45% of which are singletons. This rearrangement joins TRDV2 to TRDJ2, with TRDD3 matching 8 bases. The receptor's source is a human donor who was a Ugandan infant, either HIV-exposed or HIV-unexposed (not recorded which). Sequenced material: peripheral blood, taken at time point 2 of longitudinal follow-up. CDR3 sequence reads: CACVPLGDPFSTLTAQLFF. The CDR3, as DNA: TGTGCCTGTGTGCCTCTGGGGGACCCCTTTTCTACTTTGACAGCACAACTCTTCTTT.